The text below deals with one T cell receptor (beta chain). Its specificity is unknown. The data originate from a study of OX40 agonist ivuxolimab in advanced cancers. Turning to the study itself: The dose-escalation group included hepatocellular carcinoma, melanoma, renal cell carcinoma and head and neck cancer.

Sequencing was performed with immunoSEQ multiplex PCR; in TCRdb, only in-frame clones are kept and a portion is missing. The sample records over 10,000 clones, about 85% being singletons. Study conclusions and caveats: Low normalized clonal expansion also occurred in some nonresponding patients.

Deletions cut 6 bases from V and 4 bases from J, with 12 bases between. This CDR3 has 14 residues. CDR1 and CDR2 (germline): LNHDA, SQIVND (reference sequence). The investigators sampled blood at baseline, at cycle 4 day 1, and at cycle 7 day 1. The rearrangement uses TRBV19 and TRBJ2-2; D perhaps matches TRBD2 (6 bases). Here the sequenced sample was CD4+ or CD8+ T cells sorted from blood, taken in a trial of the OX40 agonist ivuxolimab. The source is an adult with an advanced solid tumor such as melanoma, head and neck, liver or kidney cancer. For the CDR3, the DNA is TGTGCCAGTAGGCAAAAGGGAGGCACCGGGGAGCTGTTTTTT. Its protein product is CASRQKGGTGELFF.